A single sample is the source of the 13 T cell receptor beta chains below, sequenced in a study of cytomegalovirus exposure and HLA in healthy donors (dated by TCRdb to about 2017). The method behind the library was the immunoSEQ multiplex PCR assay. For the multiplex PCR, a mixture combining 60 forward primers for TCR Vbeta segments and 13 reverse primers for TCR Jbeta segments was used. Imported from immuneACCESS, the table was reduced by TCRdb to in-frame sequences with V and J called. These copies leave out some clones; in studies compared against another copy, an unresolved V gene accounts for under half, and the cause of the remainder is not known. A total of over 80,000 clones appear in this sample, 81% of them only once. Around 5.2% of the sample belongs to the ten largest clones. Source material: PBMCs. These receptors came from a man between 35 and 55 years old in good health and CMV-seropositive.

This clone came up a few times. J is TRBJ2-7 and V is TRBV5-4; 7 nucleotides agree with TRBD2. The V gene's germline CDR1 is SGHNT and CDR2 YYREEE (reference sequence). The CDR3 runs 15 residues. The V gene end was trimmed by 0 bases and the J gene end by 0 bases; junction bases not matched to a gene: 3. The CDR3 DNA is TGTGCCAGCAGCTTGGCGGGACTACCCTCCTACGAGCAGTACTTC. This gives the protein CASSLAGLPSYEQYF.

Written as DNA, the CDR3 is TGTGCCAGCAGTTACGGCGGGGGGGCCTACGAGCAGTACTTC. Amino acid sequence: CASSYGGGAYEQYF. The V and J genes are TRBV6-5 and TRBJ2-7; the match to TRBD2 covers 9 bases. CDR3 length: 14 residues. Germline-derived CDR1 and CDR2 are MNHEY and SVGAGI. V was pared by 2 bases and J by 2 bases, with 1 base of the junction left unmatched.

The rearrangement joins TRBV27 to TRBJ1-2; 7 bases line up with TRBD1. Germline CDR1 MNHEY, CDR2 SMNVEV (reference sequence). V lost 8 bases and J lost 5; bases outside the gene matches: 14. The length of the CDR3 is 15 residues. CDR3 nucleotide sequence: TGTGCCAGCGCCTCCCGGGGGGGACAGATTTATGGCTACACCTTC. Protein product: CASASRGGQIYGYTF.

The rearrangement joins TRBV19 to TRBJ1-5; no clear D. Germline loops: CDR1 LNHDA, CDR2 SQIVND (reference sequence). The CDR3 runs to 12 residues. V was cut by 6 bases and J by 7 bases, with 10 bases left in between. This CDR3 reads CASSGGSQPQHF. The DNA for the CDR3 is TGTGCCAGTAGCGGAGGCAGCCAGCCCCAGCATTTT.

The chain employs TRBV7-6 and TRBJ2-7; TRBD1 might be the D (5 bases). The length of the CDR3 is 13 residues. V gave up 3 bases and J gave up 6 bases, with 12 bases separating them. CDR1 is SGHVS, CDR2 FNYEAQ, per germline. The CDR3 DNA reads TGTGCCAGCAGCTTGCCCCAGGGTGGCGAGCAGTACTTC. Protein product: CASSLPQGGEQYF. The whole variable domain, remainder taken from reference TRBV7-6 and TRBJ2-7, is GAGVSQSPRYKVTKRGQDVALRCDPISGHVSLYWYRQALGQGPEFLTYFNYEAQQDKSGLPNDRFSAERPEGSISTLTIQRTEQRDSAMYRCASSLPQGGEQYFGPGTRLTVT.

The V and J genes are TRBV29-1 and TRBJ2-1; D is perhaps TRBD2 (6 bases). V was trimmed by 3 bases and J by 6 bases, leaving 9 bases between them. The germline V gene has CDR1 SQVTM and CDR2 ANQGSEA. CDR3 length equals 12 residues. The CDR3 protein is CSVEGGANEQFF. The DNA for the CDR3 is TGCAGCGTTGAGGGCGGGGCCAATGAGCAGTTCTTC.

This clone was counted once. This rearrangement joins TRBV2 to TRBJ2-1; TRBD2 is a possible D gene (6 bases). In germline, CDR1 is SNHLY, CDR2 FYNNEI. This CDR3 comprises 13 residues. V shed 6 bases and J shed 5 bases, with 11 bases lying between them. The CDR3 region has the DNA TGTGCCAGCAGGTCCCCGGGGGACAATGAGCAGTTCTTC. Translating gives CASRSPGDNEQFF.

V gene TRBV6-1 combines with J gene TRBJ1-2; a possible D gene is TRBD1 (5 bases). The germline V gene has CDR1 MNHNS and CDR2 SASEGT. The CDR3 is 13 residues long. V lost 4 bases, J lost 4 bases, and 10 bases lay in between. The CDR3 nucleotides are TGTGCCAGCAGTGTAGACAGCTTCTATGGCTACACCTTC. Its protein is CASSVDSFYGYTF.

The chain carries TRBV7-9 and TRBJ1-6; 9 bases align to TRBD1. There are 16 residues in the CDR3. CDR1 and CDR2 from the germline V gene are SEHNR and FQNEAQ (reference sequence). V dropped 4 bases and J dropped 7; count of bases not matched to a gene: 8. The DNA for the CDR3 is TGTGCCAGCAGCTCATCGGACAGGGGCGACAATTCACCCCTCCACTTT. The encoded protein is CASSSSDRGDNSPLHF.

This clone is a singleton in its sample. The chain is built from TRBV30 and TRBJ2-2; D uncertain. The CDR3 is 14 residues long. Germline V gene sequence: CDR1 GTSNPN, CDR2 SVGIG (reference sequence). V was cut by 4 bases and J by 2 bases, with 11 bases left in between. Here the CDR3 reads CAWNLGSNTGELFF. Written as DNA, the CDR3 is TGTGCCTGGAATCTAGGCAGCAACACCGGGGAGCTGTTTTTT. The complete variable domain, with remaining parts taken from reference TRBV30 and TRBJ2-2, reads SQTIHQWPATLVQPVGSPLSLECTVEGTSNPNLYWYRQAAGRGLQLLFYSVGIGQISSEVPQNLSASRPQDRQFILSSKKLLLSDSGFYLCAWNLGSNTGELFFGEGSRLTVL.

This chain uses TRBV9 with TRBJ2-7; 9 bases line up with TRBD1. The CDR3 is made up of 15 amino acids. Germline CDR1 SGDLS, CDR2 YYNGEE. J gave up 6 bases and V 2 bases, and 9 bases lay outside the gene matches. For the CDR3, the DNA is TGTGCCAGCAGCGTGATACCGGGACAGGGCGGCGAGCAGTACTTC. Translated, it gives CASSVIPGQGGEQYF.

About this clone itself: A junction boundary mismatches the germline segment, possibly from a read error. The chain couples TRBV5-4 to TRBJ1-3; TRBD1 is a possible D gene (6 bases). In germline, CDR1 is SGHNT, CDR2 YYREEE (reference sequence). This CDR3 has 14 residues. The CDR3 region is CASSPGGAGNTVYF. The CDR3 DNA is TGTGCCAGCAGCCCGGGGGGGGCTGGAAACACCGTATATTTT.

This chain joins TRBV18 and TRBJ2-5, with D unclear. Germline lookup yields CDR1 KGHSH and CDR2 LQKENI. V was trimmed by 2 bases and J by 9 bases, leaving 10 bases between them. The CDR3 runs 12 residues. The CDR3 is CASSPEAEAQYF. The DNA for the CDR3 is TGTGCCAGCTCACCAGAGGCTGAGGCCCAGTACTTC.